This T cell receptor (beta chain) stems from a study of cytomegalovirus exposure and HLA in healthy donors. Study-wide results and limits: Likely technical artifact: a cluster of highly shared sequence variants.

The ends were cut back, 5 bases at V and 5 bases at J, with 12 bases in the middle. Per germline, CDR1 MDHEN and CDR2 SYDVKM. The CDR3 sequence is 14 residues long. The PCR ran on 60 Vbeta and 13 Jbeta primers. The assay was immunoSEQ multiplex PCR, and TCRdb's table has in-frame clones only and misses some. Among about 76,000 clones listed, roughly 85% were seen once. Worth noting for this clone: The antigen is not known.

The sample was PBMCs. The sequence derives from a man under 40 in good health and CMV-seronegative. The rearrangement uses TRBV28 and TRBJ1-4; possible D gene TRBD1, 6 bases. This CDR3 reads CASSATGRNEKLFF. The CDR3 DNA is TGTGCCAGCAGTGCGACAGGCCGCAATGAAAAACTGTTTTTT.